The clone carrying this T cell receptor (beta chain) was recorded at least ten times. The antigen remains undetermined. The data were taken from a study of tumor and adjacent non-tumor tissue in lung cancer. Study details: The cohort had 12 to 13 adenocarcinoma, 2 squamous cell and 1 small cell patients. Study observations and caveats: Compared with tumor, normal lung showed significantly lower TCR diversity. Tumor repertoires had a smaller top 100 clone share than normal lung. Tumor TCR diversity, when higher, was linked to shorter survival.

RNA was extracted from bulk tissue without any cell sorting. Three rounds of nested PCR, following a modified ARM-PCR protocol, produced the TCRbeta library. Each CDR3 protein is one row after TCRdb ran MiXCR on the multiplex PCR reads. The top ten clones hold 10% to 15% of a sample with around 120,000 distinct CDR3 sequences, 66% of them seen once. The CDR3 totals 15 residues. Germline V gene lookup returns CDR1 DFQATT and CDR2 SNEGSKA (reference sequence). Trimming stripped 0 bases from V and 6 bases from J, with 15 bases between. Sequencing used lung tumor tissue. This receptor was obtained from a man aged 30 to 39 with non-small cell lung cancer. The rearrangement joins TRBV20-1 to TRBJ2-1; possibly TRBD1 for D (5 bases). The CDR3 sequence is CSARDLGPGSNEQFF. DNA of the CDR3: TGCAGTGCTAGAGATCTGGGGCCAGGCTCCAATGAGCAGTTCTTC.